These T cell receptor beta chains were read from a single sample in a study of T cell responses to AZD1222 COVID-19 vaccine. TCRdb's table, derived via immunoSEQ multiplex PCR, lists solely in-frame clones and lacks some. Of 130,000 to 150,000 clones in the sample, roughly 89% are singletons; the top ten hold under 2%. This specimen consisted of peripheral blood, obtained 28 days after the second AZD1222 dose. The receptors come from an adult who received the AZD1222 COVID-19 vaccine. The CDR3 runs from the conserved cysteine through the conserved F or W. The D gene is left open where the match is weak. Where a row states a size, it is once, few, many or the class of an expanded clone; other rows omit it.

d_gene	v_gene	abundance	j_gene	CDR3aa	CDR3nt
TRBD1	TRBV7-2	.	TRBJ1-1	CASSTDRAGTEAFF	TGTGCCAGCAGCACGGACAGGGCGGGCACTGAAGCTTTCTTT
.	TRBV5-5	once	TRBJ2-7	CASSFLSGARYEQYF	TGTGCCAGCAGCTTTTTATCGGGGGCCAGGTACGAGCAGTACTTC
.	TRBV30	.	TRBJ1-1	CAWSRLNTEAFF	TGTGCCTGGAGTAGGCTGAACACTGAAGCTTTCTTT
.	TRBV7-2	few	TRBJ2-7	CASSQQVPPTDEQYF	TGTGCCAGCAGCCAACAGGTTCCCCCTACGGACGAGCAGTACTTC
TRBD2	TRBV7-9	.	TRBJ2-5	CASSHDEREGRETQYF	TGTGCCAGCAGCCATGATGAGCGGGAGGGCCGGGAGACCCAGTACTTC
TRBD1	TRBV7-6	.	TRBJ2-1	CASSPRDRLTSEQFF	TGTGCCAGCAGCCCCAGGGACAGGCTAACTAGCGAGCAGTTCTTC
TRBD2	TRBV7-3	.	TRBJ2-1	CASSRGGGSGNEQFF	TGTGCCAGCAGCCGGGGCGGCGGGAGTGGCAATGAGCAGTTCTTC
.	TRBV5-4	.	TRBJ2-7	CASSLGLDYEQYF	TGTGCCAGCAGCTTGGGACTAGACTACGAGCAGTACTTC
TRBD2	TRBV6-4	.	TRBJ2-3	CASSDRASGRESTDTQYF	TGTGCCAGCAGTGACCGGGCTAGCGGGAGGGAGAGCACAGATACGCAGTATTTT
TRBD2	TRBV11-2	.	TRBJ2-3	CASSHQPRLAGSTDTQYF	TGTGCCAGCAGCCACCAACCCCGACTAGCGGGGAGCACAGATACGCAGTATTTT
.	TRBV7-9	.	TRBJ2-2	CASSLRGRDGTGELFF	TGTGCCAGCAGCTTACGCGGGCGGGACGGGACCGGGGAGCTGTTTTTT
TRBD2	TRBV5-1	.	TRBJ2-3	CASSLGAGGPSTQYF	TGCGCCAGCAGCTTGGGAGCGGGAGGGCCGAGTACGCAGTATTTT
TRBD2	TRBV29-1	.	TRBJ2-5	CSAEGDISGTPQETQYF	TGCAGCGCAGAAGGGGACATTAGCGGGACTCCCCAAGAGACCCAGTACTTC
TRBD1	TRBV18	.	TRBJ2-7	CASSPQPGQGNEQYF	TGTGCCAGCTCACCCCAACCGGGACAGGGCAACGAGCAGTACTTC
.	TRBV10-3	.	TRBJ1-2	CAISALEGNYGYTF	TGTGCCATCAGTGCTTTAGAGGGAAACTATGGCTACACCTTC
TRBD1	TRBV6-5	.	TRBJ1-5	CASIAGTGIHQPQHF	TGTGCCAGCATAGCCGGGACAGGGATCCATCAGCCCCAGCATTTT
.	TRBV11-2	once	TRBJ2-3	CASSFSGEDTQYF	TGTGCCAGCAGCTTTAGTGGGGAAGATACGCAGTATTTT
TRBD1	TRBV7-8	.	TRBJ1-3	CASSLGRAWDRMNTIYF	TGTGCCAGCAGCTTAGGGAGGGCTTGGGACAGAATGAACACCATATATTTT
.	TRBV7-9	once	TRBJ1-1	CASSLGSFAPEAFF	TGTGCCAGCAGCTTAGGCAGTTTTGCGCCTGAAGCTTTCTTT
.	TRBV2	.	TRBJ2-2	CASSGTGYPGELFF	TGTGCCAGCAGTGGTACAGGGTACCCCGGGGAGCTGTTTTTT
.	TRBV28	.	TRBJ1-1	CASSLRGEAFF	TGTGCCAGCAGTTTGCGAGGTGAAGCTTTCTTT
.	TRBV4-3	once	TRBJ2-1	CASSQDGAGSSYNEQFF	TGCGCCAGCAGCCAAGATGGGGCCGGTAGCTCCTACAATGAGCAGTTCTTC
.	TRBV27	.	TRBJ1-2	CASRQRGFYGYTF	TGTGCCAGCAGACAGAGGGGATTCTATGGCTACACCTTC
.	TRBV19	.	TRBJ2-6	CASSESGSGANVLTF	TGTGCCAGTAGTGAATCGGGCTCTGGGGCCAACGTCCTGACTTTC
.	TRBV7-2	.	TRBJ1-2	CASSPDREGYTF	TGTGCCAGCAGTCCCGACAGAGAGGGCTACACCTTC
.	TRBV13	.	TRBJ2-1	CASSLDPGPVAEQFF	TGTGCCAGCAGCTTAGATCCGGGACCTGTGGCTGAGCAGTTCTTC
.	TRBV5-3	once	TRBJ1-2	CARSLARGPYRKGYTF	TGTGCCAGAAGCTTGGCCAGAGGTCCCTATAGGAAGGGCTACACCTTC
.	TRBV6-5	.	TRBJ2-7	CASRVGTSAYEQYF	TGTGCCAGCAGAGTAGGGACCTCGGCCTACGAGCAGTACTTC
.	TRBV15	once	TRBJ1-4	CATSRGRANEKLFF	TGTGCCACCAGCAGGGGAAGGGCTAATGAAAAACTGTTTTTT
.	TRBV5-8	.	TRBJ1-3	CASSLLTVLSGNTIYF	TGTGCCAGCAGCTTACTGACCGTGCTCTCTGGAAACACCATATATTTT
.	TRBV19	.	TRBJ2-7	CASSIAGDSSYEQYF	TGTGCCAGTAGTATAGCGGGCGACAGCTCCTACGAGCAGTACTTC
TRBD1	TRBV7-9	.	TRBJ1-1	CASSLTGGSNTEAFF	TGTGCCAGCAGCTTGACAGGGGGGTCGAACACTGAAGCTTTCTTT
TRBD2	TRBV19	once	TRBJ2-1	CASTSGIYNEQFF	TGTGCCAGTACTAGCGGGATCTACAATGAGCAGTTCTTC
.	TRBV14	.	TRBJ2-4	CASSQGGRDIQYF	TGTGCCAGCAGCCAAGGAGGCAGGGACATTCAGTACTTC
TRBD1	TRBV6-2/TRBV6-3	few	TRBJ2-3	CASSPHRQGAATDTQYF	TGTGCCAGCAGCCCTCATCGACAGGGGGCCGCGACAGATACGCAGTATTTT
TRBD1	TRBV18	.	TRBJ2-7	CASSRGQGATYEQYF	TGTGCCAGCTCACGCGGACAGGGGGCAACGTACGAGCAGTACTTC
.	TRBV24-1	.	TRBJ2-1	CATATGRGEQFF	TGTGCCACCGCAACAGGACGTGGTGAGCAGTTCTTC
.	TRBV6-5	.	TRBJ1-1	CASSPNPDLNTEAFF	TGTGCCAGCAGTCCGAACCCGGACTTGAACACTGAAGCTTTCTTT
.	TRBV7-2	once	TRBJ2-1	CASSLGSYNEQFF	TGTGCCAGCAGCTTAGGGTCCTACAATGAGCAGTTCTTC
TRBD1	TRBV6-5	.	TRBJ1-2	CASSYSQGDGYGYTF	TGTGCCAGCAGTTACTCGCAGGGGGACGGCTATGGCTACACCTTC
.	TRBV12-3/TRBV12-4	.	TRBJ2-1	CASSDYVHNEQFF	TGTGCCAGCAGTGACTATGTCCACAATGAGCAGTTCTTC
TRBD2	TRBV11-2	.	TRBJ2-3	CASSSHSGRWEGPTDTQYF	TGTGCCAGCAGCTCTCACAGTGGTAGGTGGGAGGGCCCCACAGATACGCAGTATTTT
.	TRBV2	few	TRBJ2-1	CASSFVADQPKQFF	TGTGCCAGCAGTTTTGTAGCGGATCAACCTAAGCAGTTCTTC
.	TRBV7-9	.	TRBJ2-1	CASSAVPEQFF	TGTGCCAGCAGCGCGGTCCCGGAGCAGTTCTTC
.	TRBV3-1/TRBV3-2	.	TRBJ1-2	CASSQDVTDSNYGYTF	TGTGCCAGCAGCCAAGATGTGACGGACAGTAACTATGGCTACACCTTC
.	TRBV6-5	.	TRBJ1-6	CASSYGGVGNSPLHF	TGTGCCAGCAGTTACGGGGGAGTTGGGAATTCACCCCTCCACTTT
.	TRBV19	.	TRBJ1-3	CASSSTALSGNTIYF	TGTGCCAGTAGTTCCACGGCGCTCTCTGGAAACACCATATATTTT
.	TRBV19	.	TRBJ2-1	CASSIKGTTLSSYNEQFF	TGTGCCAGTAGTATAAAAGGGACAACCCTTAGCTCCTACAATGAGCAGTTCTTC
TRBD2	TRBV6-5	.	TRBJ2-7	CASSYAGGRYEQYF	TGTGCCAGCAGTTACGCGGGAGGGCGATACGAGCAGTACTTC
TRBD2	TRBV11-2	.	TRBJ2-2	CASSLGLAFKRGAGELFF	TGTGCCAGCAGCTTAGGTCTAGCTTTTAAACGGGGGGCCGGGGAGCTGTTTTTT
.	TRBV7-6	few	TRBJ2-7	CASSSMPGHIYEQYF	TGTGCCAGCAGCTCCATGCCGGGACATATCTACGAGCAGTACTTC
TRBD1	TRBV2	.	TRBJ1-1	CASSTGGAGNTEAFF	TGTGCCAGCAGTACAGGGGGCGCGGGGAACACTGAAGCTTTCTTT
TRBD2	TRBV11-3	.	TRBJ2-1	CASSLGAGSENEQFF	TGTGCCAGCAGCTTAGGAGCGGGGTCGGAAAATGAGCAGTTCTTC